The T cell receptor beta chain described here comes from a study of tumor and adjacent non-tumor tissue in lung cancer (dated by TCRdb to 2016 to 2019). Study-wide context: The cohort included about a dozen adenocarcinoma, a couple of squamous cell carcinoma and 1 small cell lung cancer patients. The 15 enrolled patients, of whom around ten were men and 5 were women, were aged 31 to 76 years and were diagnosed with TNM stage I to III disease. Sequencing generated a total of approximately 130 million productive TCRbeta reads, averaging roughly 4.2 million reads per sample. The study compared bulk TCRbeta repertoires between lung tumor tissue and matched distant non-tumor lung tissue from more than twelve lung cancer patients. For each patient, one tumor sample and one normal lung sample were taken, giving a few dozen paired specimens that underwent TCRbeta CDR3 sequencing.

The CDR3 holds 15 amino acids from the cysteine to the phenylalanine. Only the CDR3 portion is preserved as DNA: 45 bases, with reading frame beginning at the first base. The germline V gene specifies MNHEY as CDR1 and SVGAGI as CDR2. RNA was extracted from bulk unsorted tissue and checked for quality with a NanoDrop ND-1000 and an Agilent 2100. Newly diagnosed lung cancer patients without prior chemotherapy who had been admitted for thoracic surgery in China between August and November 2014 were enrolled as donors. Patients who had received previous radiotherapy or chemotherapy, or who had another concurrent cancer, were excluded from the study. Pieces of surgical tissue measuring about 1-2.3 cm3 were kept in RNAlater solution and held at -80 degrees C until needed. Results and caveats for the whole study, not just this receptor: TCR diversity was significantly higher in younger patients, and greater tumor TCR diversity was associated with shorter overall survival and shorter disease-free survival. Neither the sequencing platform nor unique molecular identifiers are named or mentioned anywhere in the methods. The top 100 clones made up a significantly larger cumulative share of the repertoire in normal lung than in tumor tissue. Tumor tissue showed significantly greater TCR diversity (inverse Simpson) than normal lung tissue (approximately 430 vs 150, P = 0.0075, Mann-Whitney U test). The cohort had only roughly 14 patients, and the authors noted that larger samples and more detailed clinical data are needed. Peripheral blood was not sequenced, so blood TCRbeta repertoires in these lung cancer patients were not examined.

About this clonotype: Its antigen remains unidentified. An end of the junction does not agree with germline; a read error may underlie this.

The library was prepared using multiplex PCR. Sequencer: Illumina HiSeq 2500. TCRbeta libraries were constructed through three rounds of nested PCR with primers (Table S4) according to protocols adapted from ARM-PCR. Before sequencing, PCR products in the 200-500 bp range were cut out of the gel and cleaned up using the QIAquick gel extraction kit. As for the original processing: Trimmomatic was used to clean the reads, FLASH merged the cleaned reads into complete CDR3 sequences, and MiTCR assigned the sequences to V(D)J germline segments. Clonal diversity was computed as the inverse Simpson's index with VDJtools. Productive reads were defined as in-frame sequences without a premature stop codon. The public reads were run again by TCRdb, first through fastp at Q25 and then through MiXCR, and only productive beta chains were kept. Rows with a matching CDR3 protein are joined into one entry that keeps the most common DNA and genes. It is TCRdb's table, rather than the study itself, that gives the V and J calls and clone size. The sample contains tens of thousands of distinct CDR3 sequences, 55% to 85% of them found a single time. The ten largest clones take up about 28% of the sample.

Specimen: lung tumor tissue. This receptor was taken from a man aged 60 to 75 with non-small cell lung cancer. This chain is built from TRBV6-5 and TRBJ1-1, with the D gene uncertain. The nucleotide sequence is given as TGTGCCAGCAGTCTCAGTCACCAGCCGAACACTGAAGCTTTCTTC. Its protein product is CASSLSHQPNTEAFF.